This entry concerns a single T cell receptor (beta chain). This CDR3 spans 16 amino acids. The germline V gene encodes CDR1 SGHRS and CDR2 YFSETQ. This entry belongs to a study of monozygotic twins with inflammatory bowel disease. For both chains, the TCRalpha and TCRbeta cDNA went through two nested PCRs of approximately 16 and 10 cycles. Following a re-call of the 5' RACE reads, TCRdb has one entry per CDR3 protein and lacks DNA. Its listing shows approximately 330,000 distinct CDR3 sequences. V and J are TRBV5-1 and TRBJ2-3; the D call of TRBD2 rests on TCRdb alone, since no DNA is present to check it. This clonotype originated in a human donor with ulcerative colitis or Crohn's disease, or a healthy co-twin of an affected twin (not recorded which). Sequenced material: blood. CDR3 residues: CASSLFPSGGTDTQYF.